This passage covers 15 T cell receptor beta chains from one sample sequenced in a study of post-analysis software for immune sequencing data. Overall study results and limits: Patients had higher frequencies than controls of four to six TRBV segments, including TRBV5-6, TRBV5-1 and TRBV20-1.

These receptors lack a known antigen. Built from TCR beta cDNA, the libraries had unique molecular identifiers in them. One entry per CDR3 protein results from TCRdb running MiXCR on the PCR reads. The repertoire has more than 350,000 distinct CDR3 sequences, approximately 42% of them found once; the top ten carry 7.5% to 8.5%. Sequenced material: blood. The receptors shown here come from a girl aged 2 to 10 with multiple sclerosis.

This clonotype was picked up a small number of times. The chain is built from TRBV5-6 and TRBJ2-1, with 11 bases that match TRBD2. The germline CDR1 and CDR2 sequences are SGHDT and YYEEEE. This CDR3 spans 17 amino acids. The junction had 6 bases not matched to a gene; V was cut back by 0 bases and J by 4 bases. The CDR3 region is CASSLGSASGGYNEQFF. The CDR3 bases are TGTGCCAGCAGCTTGGGCTCGGCTAGCGGGGGGTACAATGAGCAGTTCTTC. Using reference TRBV5-6 and TRBJ2-1 for the parts outside the CDR3, the full variable domain is DAGVTQSPTHLIKTRGQQVTLRCSPKSGHDTVSWYQQALGQGPQFIFQYYEEEERQRGNFPDRFSGHQFPNYSSELNVNALLLGDSALYLCASSLGSASGGYNEQFFGPGTRLTVL.

This rearrangement joins TRBV5-1 to TRBJ2-3; TRBD1 matches 7 bases. The CDR3 totals 15 residues. Germline V gives CDR1 SGHRS, CDR2 YFSETQ. J was trimmed by 2 bases and V by 4 bases; bases with no gene match: 7. As DNA, the CDR3 is TGCGCCAGCAGCCCAAGACAGGGCGCCACAGATACGCAGTATTTT. Its translation is CASSPRQGATDTQYF.

This clonotype appeared a few times. V is TRBV11-2 and J is TRBJ2-4, with a tentative D call TRBD2 (6 bases). CDR3 size: 12 residues. V gave up 5 bases and J gave up 14 bases, with 16 bases separating them. Looked up from germline, CDR1 is SGHAT and CDR2 is FQNNGV. The CDR3 sequence is CASSLTGDVKYF. CDR3 DNA: TGTGCCAGCAGCCTTACGGGAGACGTGAAGTACTTC.

The chain recombines TRBV3-1 with TRBJ2-3; D unclear. Trimming cost V 8 bases and J 4 bases, with 16 bases left between them. This CDR3 has 14 amino acids. Germline CDR1 and CDR2: LGHDT and YNNKEL (reference sequence). The CDR3 here is CASSQSAHADTQYF. The CDR3, as DNA: TGTGCCAGCTCCCAGTCAGCGCACGCAGATACGCAGTATTTT.

This clonotype was seen only a few times. The V gene is TRBV7-2, the J gene TRBJ1-1; D is undetermined. The CDR3 runs 13 residues. Germline V gene lookup returns CDR1 SGHTA and CDR2 FQGNSA. V was clipped by 5 bases and J by 4 bases, with 11 bases between them. The CDR3 spells CASSLSAVTEAFF. As DNA, the CDR3 is TGTGCCAGCAGCCTCTCCGCAGTCACTGAAGCTTTCTTT.

The chain couples TRBV29-1 to TRBJ2-7, with 7 bases aligning to TRBD2. Unmatched junction bases numbered 4, after V lost 5 bases and J lost 0 bases. The CDR3 contains 13 residues. From germline, CDR1 is SQVTM and CDR2 ANQGSEA. CDR3 sequence (DNA): TGCAGCGTTAGAGCGGGGAGCTCCTACGAGCAGTACTTC. It codes for CSVRAGSSYEQYF.

This clonotype was detected only a few times. V and J are TRBV9 and TRBJ2-5; D may be TRBD2 (6 bases). The CDR3 is 16 residues long. Germline V lookup: CDR1 SGDLS, CDR2 YYNGEE. V dropped 0 bases and J dropped 5 bases, with 17 bases sitting between them. The CDR3 sequence: CASSVGRRRELETQYF. CDR3 coding DNA: TGTGCCAGCAGCGTAGGCCGGAGGAGGGAGTTGGAGACCCAGTACTTC.

The V gene is TRBV7-9, the J gene TRBJ2-4; D tentatively fits TRBD1 or TRBD2 (5 bases each). Near its end, the DNA agrees better with TRBJ2-7, so the J call may be wrong. The CDR3 is 14 amino acids. The germline V gene has CDR1 SEHNR and CDR2 FQNEAQ (reference sequence). The CDR3 protein is CASKKSRGTYEQYF. The DNA of the CDR3 is TGTGCCAGCAAGAAATCGAGGGGAACCTACGAGCAGTACTTC.

This chain links TRBV20-1 with TRBJ2-4, with 10 bases identical to TRBD1. The DNA end is a closer match to TRBJ2-7, so the J assignment may be wrong. CDR3 length equals 17 residues. Germline values: CDR1 DFQATT, CDR2 SNEGSKA (reference sequence). The CDR3 region has the DNA TGCAGTGCTAGGGTTATGGAATGGGGGACAGGGGCCTACGAGCAGTACTTC. This gives the protein CSARVMEWGTGAYEQYF.

The gene calls are TRBV29-1 and TRBJ2-5, with TRBD1 identical over 7 bases. Germline V gene data show CDR1 as SQVTM and CDR2 as ANQGSEA. Unmatched junction bases numbered 14, after V lost 6 bases and J lost 4 bases. The CDR3 sequence is 15 residues long. The CDR3 loop reads CSVASGTDYGETQYF. CDR3 in DNA: TGCAGCGTCGCCTCCGGGACAGATTACGGAGAGACCCAGTACTTC. Full variable domain (rest looked up from reference TRBV29-1 and TRBJ2-5): SAVISQKPSRDICQRGTSLTIQCQVDSQVTMMFWYRQQPGQSLTLIATANQGSEATYESGFVIDKFPISRPNLTFSTLTVSNMSPEDSSIYLCSVASGTDYGETQYFGPGTRLLVL.

This clonotype has a handful of counts. The rearrangement links TRBV6-5 to TRBJ2-3, with 10 bases matching TRBD2. The length of the CDR3 is 17 residues. V was pared by 2 bases and J by 1 base, with 6 bases of the junction left unmatched. Looked up from germline, CDR1 is MNHEY and CDR2 is SVGAGI. CDR3 in DNA: TGTGCCAGCAGTTACGATCAGCGGGGGGGAGGCACAGATACGCAGTATTTT. Translation: CASSYDQRGGGTDTQYF.

The chain carries TRBV4-2 and TRBJ2-1, with 9 bases that match TRBD2. This CDR3 is 17 amino acids long. Germline V gives CDR1 LGHNA, CDR2 YNFKEQ. After removal of 3 bases from V and 10 bases from J, the junction contained 16 bases not matched to a gene. The CDR3 coding sequence is TGTGCCAGCAGCCAGGCCTCGGGACTAGCCTGGGCGGGGGAGCAGTTCTTC. It codes for CASSQASGLAWAGEQFF.

In this sample, this clonotype turned up many times. The chain carries TRBV29-1 and TRBJ2-1; 8 nucleotides align to TRBD2. Germline V gene lookup returns CDR1 SQVTM and CDR2 ANQGSEA. V dropped 4 bases and J dropped 9; count of bases not matched to a gene: 17. The CDR3 totals 16 residues. CDR3 residues: CSVAMQGPGGFGEQFF. CDR3 sequence (DNA): TGCAGCGTTGCTATGCAGGGACCGGGGGGGTTTGGTGAGCAGTTCTTC.

Details on this clonotype: One junction end does not reproduce the germline sequence, and a read error may be involved. The chain recombines TRBV7-3 with TRBJ2-5; the match to TRBD2 covers 10 bases. The CDR3 totals 16 residues. Per germline, CDR1 SGHTA and CDR2 FQGTGA. CDR3 amino acids: CASSPSGTSVQEAQYF. The CDR3 DNA reads TGTGCCAGCAGCCCATCAGGGACTAGCGTACAAGAGGCCCAGTACTTC.

The sample holds one count of this clonotype. The genes are TRBV12-3 or TRBV12-4 and TRBJ1-5; D not resolved. V lost 5 bases, J lost 0 bases, and 8 bases lay in between. The CDR3 covers 14 residues. The CDR3 is CASSGPYSNQPQHF. CDR3 nucleotide sequence: TGTGCCAGCAGTGGACCGTATAGCAATCAGCCCCAGCATTTT.